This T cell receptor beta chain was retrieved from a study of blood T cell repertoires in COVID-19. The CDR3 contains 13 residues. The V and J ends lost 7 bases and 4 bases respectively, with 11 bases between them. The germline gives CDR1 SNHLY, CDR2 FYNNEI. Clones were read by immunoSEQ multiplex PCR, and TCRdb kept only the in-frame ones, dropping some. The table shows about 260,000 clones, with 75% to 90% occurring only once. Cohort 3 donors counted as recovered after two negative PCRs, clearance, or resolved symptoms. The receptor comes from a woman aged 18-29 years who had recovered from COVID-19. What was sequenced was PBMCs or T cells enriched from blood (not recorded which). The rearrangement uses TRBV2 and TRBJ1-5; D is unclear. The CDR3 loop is CASIDGLNQPQHF. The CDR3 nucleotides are TGTGCCAGCATCGATGGACTGAATCAGCCCCAGCATTTT.